The 2 T cell receptor beta chains reported below all come from one sample, sequenced in a study of T cells in Graves' hyperthyroidism and ophthalmopathy. The CDR3 regions of TCR beta were amplified from RNA transcripts. With the HTBI primer set, the TCR CDR3 went through a first round of RT-PCR. TCRdb called the multiplex PCR reads again in MiXCR, with one record for every CDR3 protein. The sample carries roughly 170,000 distinct CDR3 sequences, 9.4% recorded once. Sample: blood. The receptors shown here come from a woman aged 18-29 years with Graves' hyperthyroidism that later progressed to Graves' ophthalmopathy.

The gene calls are TRBV4-1 and TRBJ1-4; D uncertain. Germline V lookup: CDR1 MGHRA, CDR2 YSYEKL. Trimming removed 1 base at V and 5 bases at J, with 11 bases between. The CDR3 totals 15 residues. The CDR3 nucleotides read TGCGCCAGCAGCCAAGTATTGTCCAAGAATGAAAAACTGTTTTTT. Translation: CASSQVLSKNEKLFF.

This clonotype was recorded at least ten times. The V call is TRBV7-9, the J call TRBJ2-1; 7 nucleotides agree with TRBD2. This CDR3 region has 16 residues. With V trimmed by 1 base and J by 6 bases, 9 bases remained unmatched. Germline V lookup: CDR1 SEHNR, CDR2 FQNEAQ (reference sequence). CDR3 in amino acids: CASSLVGLAVFNEQFF. The CDR3 bases are TGTGCCAGCAGCTTAGTGGGGCTAGCGGTCTTCAATGAGCAGTTCTTC.